This T cell receptor beta chain was observed in a study of technical replicates of blood from several donors (dated by TCRdb to the late 2010s). Library construction relied on the immunoSEQ multiplex PCR assay. The clones in this table, taken by TCRdb from immuneACCESS, are in-frame only. Not every clone is retained; where verified, under half of the shortfall comes from an unresolved V gene, and the cause of the rest is unknown. In this sample the table shows roughly 80,000 clones, around 92% of which occur a single time. In total, the top ten clones hold about 0.41% of the sample. Remarks on this clone: What antigen it recognizes has not been identified. Base qualities are not at hand, and no much larger clone is one base apart.

V and J lose 5 bases and 4 bases, and a span of 17 bases separates them. The CDR3, from cysteine to phenylalanine, totals 15 residues. CDR3 DNA is the only sequence kept; it has 45 bases, read in frame from the first base. Based on the germline V gene (reference sequence), the CDR1 and CDR2 sequences are LNHNV and YYDKDF. The chain uses TRBV15 and TRBJ2-5, and possibly TRBD1, on 5 matching bases. This receptor was obtained from a human donor in good health. The sequenced sample consisted of T cells isolated from PBMCs. The nucleotide sequence is given as TGTGCCACCAGCTCCCTGGCAGGGTTCAGAGAGACCCAGTACTTC. Translated, it reads CATSSLAGFRETQYF.